This TCR beta chain was observed in a study of T cells in Graves' hyperthyroidism and ophthalmopathy. TCR beta CDR3 regions were amplified from RNA. Primed by the HTBI set, a first-round RT-PCR was run on the TCR CDR3. TCRdb fed the multiplex PCR reads into MiXCR, producing one record per CDR3 protein. The sample gives 380,000 or so distinct CDR3 sequences, about 13% of which show up once; roughly 20% is in the top ten. This clonotype was observed at least ten times. Trimming stripped 1 base from V and 0 bases from J, with 10 bases between. CDR3 length: 16 residues. The V gene's germline CDR1 is LNHNV and CDR2 YYDKDF (reference sequence).

The source of this sequence is a man younger than 45 with Graves' hyperthyroidism that later progressed to Graves' ophthalmopathy. The chain combines TRBV15 with TRBJ1-5; no firm D call. What was sequenced was blood. CDR3 in DNA: TGTGCCACCAGCAGAGGAATGGTCGATAGCAATCAGCCCCAGCATTTT. Encoded protein: CATSRGMVDSNQPQHF.